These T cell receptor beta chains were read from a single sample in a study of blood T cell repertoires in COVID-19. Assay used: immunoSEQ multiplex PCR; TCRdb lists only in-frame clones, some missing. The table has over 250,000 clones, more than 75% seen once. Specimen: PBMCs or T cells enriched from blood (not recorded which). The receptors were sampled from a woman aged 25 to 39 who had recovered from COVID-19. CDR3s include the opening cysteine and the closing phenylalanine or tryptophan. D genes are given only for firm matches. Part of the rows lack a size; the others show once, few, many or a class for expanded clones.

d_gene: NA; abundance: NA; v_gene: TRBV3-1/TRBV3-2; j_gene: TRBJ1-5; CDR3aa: CASSPRPGSNQPQHF; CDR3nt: TGTGCCAGCAGCCCAAGGCCCGGGAGCAATCAGCCCCAGCATTTT
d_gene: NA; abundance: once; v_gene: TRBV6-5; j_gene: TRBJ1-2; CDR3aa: CASRPQENYGYTF; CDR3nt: TGTGCCAGCAGGCCACAGGAGAACTATGGCTACACCTTC
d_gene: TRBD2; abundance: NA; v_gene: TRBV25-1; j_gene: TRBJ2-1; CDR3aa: CASRGTSGRNEQFF; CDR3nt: TGTGCCAGCAGGGGGACTAGCGGGCGGAATGAGCAGTTCTTC
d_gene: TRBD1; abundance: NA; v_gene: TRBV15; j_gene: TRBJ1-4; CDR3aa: CATSRDRGQGQLTGQKLFF; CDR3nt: TGTGCCACCAGCAGAGATCGGGGACAGGGTCAGCTGACGGGACAAAAACTGTTTTTT
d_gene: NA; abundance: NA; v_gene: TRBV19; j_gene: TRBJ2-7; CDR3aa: CASSIVVSSSYEQYF; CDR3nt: TGTGCCAGTAGTATAGTCGTCTCCTCCTCCTACGAGCAGTACTTC
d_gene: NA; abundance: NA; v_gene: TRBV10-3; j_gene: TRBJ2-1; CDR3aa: CAISGTGLGAGGNEQFF; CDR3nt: TGTGCCATCAGCGGGACAGGGCTCGGAGCGGGGGGAAATGAGCAGTTCTTC
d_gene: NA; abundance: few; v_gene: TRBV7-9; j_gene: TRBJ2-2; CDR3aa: CASSFWTGGTGELFF; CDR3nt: TGTGCCAGCAGCTTTTGGACCGGGGGTACCGGGGAGCTGTTTTTT
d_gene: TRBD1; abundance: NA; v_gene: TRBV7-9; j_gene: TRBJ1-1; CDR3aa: CASTATGGANLNTEAFF; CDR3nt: TGTGCCAGCACCGCCACAGGGGGCGCGAATTTGAACACTGAAGCTTTCTTT
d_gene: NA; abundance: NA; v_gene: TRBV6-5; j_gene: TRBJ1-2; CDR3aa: CASALAGNYGYTF; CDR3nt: TGTGCCAGCGCCTTGGCAGGAAACTATGGCTACACCTTC
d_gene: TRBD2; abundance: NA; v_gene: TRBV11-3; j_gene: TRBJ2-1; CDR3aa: CASSIEAGGPWNEQFF; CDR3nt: TGTGCCAGCAGCATAGAAGCGGGGGGGCCGTGGAATGAGCAGTTCTTC
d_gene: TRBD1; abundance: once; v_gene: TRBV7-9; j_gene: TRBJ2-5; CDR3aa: CASSLAPGQGQETQYF; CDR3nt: TGTGCCAGCAGCTTAGCGCCCGGACAGGGGCAAGAGACCCAGTACTTC
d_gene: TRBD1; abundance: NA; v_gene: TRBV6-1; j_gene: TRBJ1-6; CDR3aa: CASTEQGANSPLHF; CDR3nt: TGTGCCAGCACTGAACAGGGGGCGAATTCACCCCTCCACTTT
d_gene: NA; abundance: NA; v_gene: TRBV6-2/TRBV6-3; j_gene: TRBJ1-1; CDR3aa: CASSYVRDRASTEAFF; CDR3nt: TGTGCCAGCAGTTACGTGCGTGACAGAGCGAGCACTGAAGCTTTCTTT
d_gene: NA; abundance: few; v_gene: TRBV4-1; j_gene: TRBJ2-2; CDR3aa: CASSQRSQNTGELFF; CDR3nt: TGCGCCAGCAGCCAGAGGTCACAGAACACCGGGGAGCTGTTTTTT
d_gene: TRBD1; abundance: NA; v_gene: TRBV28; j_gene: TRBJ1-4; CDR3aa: CASSFGDRVRKLFF; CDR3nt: TGTGCCAGCAGTTTCGGGGACAGAGTCCGAAAACTGTTTTTT
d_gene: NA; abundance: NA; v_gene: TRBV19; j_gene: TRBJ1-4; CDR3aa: CASSVIFRVEKLFF; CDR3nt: TGTGCCAGTAGTGTTATATTCCGGGTAGAAAAACTGTTTTTT
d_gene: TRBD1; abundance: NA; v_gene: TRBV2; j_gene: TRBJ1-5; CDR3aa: CASRADRGSNQPQHF; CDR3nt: TGTGCCAGCAGAGCGGACAGGGGCAGCAATCAGCCCCAGCATTTT
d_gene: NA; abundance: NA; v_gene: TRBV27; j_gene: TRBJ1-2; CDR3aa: CASSLKPGGSYGYTF; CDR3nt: TGTGCCAGCAGTTTAAAACCCGGGGGATCATATGGCTACACCTTC
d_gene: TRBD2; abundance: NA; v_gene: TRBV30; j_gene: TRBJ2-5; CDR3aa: CAWGLLAGVQETQYF; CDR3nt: TGTGCCTGGGGGCTACTAGCGGGGGTCCAAGAGACCCAGTACTTC
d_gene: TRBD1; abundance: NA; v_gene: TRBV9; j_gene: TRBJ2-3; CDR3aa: CASSVVWGGQGNTDTQYF; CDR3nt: TGTGCCAGCAGCGTAGTGTGGGGGGGACAGGGGAACACAGATACGCAGTATTTT
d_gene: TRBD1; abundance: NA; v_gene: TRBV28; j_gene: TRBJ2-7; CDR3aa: CASRTLVGTGHYEQYF; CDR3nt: TGTGCCAGCAGGACCCTTGTAGGGACAGGACACTACGAGCAGTACTTC
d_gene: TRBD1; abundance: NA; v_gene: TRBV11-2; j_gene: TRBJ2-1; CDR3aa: CASTEGPGGLDEQFF; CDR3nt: TGTGCCAGCACCGAAGGGCCAGGGGGCCTCGATGAGCAGTTCTTC
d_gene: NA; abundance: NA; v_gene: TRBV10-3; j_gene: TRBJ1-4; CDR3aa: CAISEPRGGQAEKLFF; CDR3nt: TGTGCCATCAGTGAGCCGAGGGGGGGGCAGGCTGAAAAACTGTTTTTT
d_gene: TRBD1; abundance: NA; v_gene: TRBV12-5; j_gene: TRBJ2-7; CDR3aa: CASGLFGTDNYDEQYF; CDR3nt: TGTGCTAGTGGTTTGTTCGGGACAGACAATTACGACGAGCAGTACTTC
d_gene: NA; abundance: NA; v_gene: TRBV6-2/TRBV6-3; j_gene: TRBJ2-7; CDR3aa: CASSTDLSPYEQYF; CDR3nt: TGTGCCAGCAGCACGGACTTGTCTCCCTACGAGCAGTACTTC
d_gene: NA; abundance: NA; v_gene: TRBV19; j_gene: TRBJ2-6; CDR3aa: CASSSNRAPGANVLTF; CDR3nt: TGTGCCAGTAGTTCCAACAGGGCCCCTGGGGCCAACGTCCTGACTTTC
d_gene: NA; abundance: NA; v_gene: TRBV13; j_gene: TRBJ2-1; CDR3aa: CASSLDPGLNEQFF; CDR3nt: TGTGCCAGCAGCTTAGATCCAGGGCTCAATGAGCAGTTCTTC
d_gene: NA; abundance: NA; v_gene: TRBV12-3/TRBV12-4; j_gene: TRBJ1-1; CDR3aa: CASSIQGNTEAFF; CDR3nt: TGTGCCAGCAGTATACAGGGGAACACTGAAGCTTTCTTT
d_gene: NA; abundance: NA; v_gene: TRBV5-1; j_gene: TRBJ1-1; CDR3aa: CASSPLGPRAMDTEAFF; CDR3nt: TGCGCCAGCAGCCCTTTGGGCCCCAGGGCGATGGACACTGAAGCTTTCTTT
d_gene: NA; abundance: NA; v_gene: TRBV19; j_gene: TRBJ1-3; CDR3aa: CASGGSSGNTIYF; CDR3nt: TGTGCCAGCGGCGGTAGCTCTGGAAACACCATATATTTT
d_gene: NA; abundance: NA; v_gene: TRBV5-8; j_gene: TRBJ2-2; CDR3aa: CASSLWTGRVTGELFF; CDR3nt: TGTGCCAGCAGCTTGTGGACAGGGAGGGTCACCGGGGAGCTGTTTTTT
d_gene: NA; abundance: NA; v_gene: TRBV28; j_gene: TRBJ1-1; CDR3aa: CASSPNSFMNTEAFF; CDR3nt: TGTGCCAGCAGTCCGAACAGTTTCATGAACACTGAAGCTTTCTTT
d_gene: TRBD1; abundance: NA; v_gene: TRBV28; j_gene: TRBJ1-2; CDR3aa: CASSSRDRYHYGYTF; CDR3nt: TGTGCCAGCAGTTCGAGGGACAGATACCACTATGGCTACACCTTC
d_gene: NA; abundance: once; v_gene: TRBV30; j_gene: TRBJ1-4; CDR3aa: CAWTPFWPDGSGNEKLFF; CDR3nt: TGTGCCTGGACCCCCTTTTGGCCGGATGGGAGTGGTAATGAAAAACTGTTTTTT
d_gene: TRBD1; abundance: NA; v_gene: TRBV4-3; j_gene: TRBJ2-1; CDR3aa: CASSLGTGTDEQFF; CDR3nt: TGCGCCAGCAGCCTCGGGACAGGGACAGATGAGCAGTTCTTC
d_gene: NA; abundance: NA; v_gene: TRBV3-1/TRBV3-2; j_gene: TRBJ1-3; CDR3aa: CASSQDLSGNTIYF; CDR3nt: TGTGCCAGCAGCCAAGACCTCTCTGGAAACACCATATATTTT
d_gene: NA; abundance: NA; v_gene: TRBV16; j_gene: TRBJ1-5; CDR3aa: CASSQSWGDQPQHF; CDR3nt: TGTGCCAGCAGCCAATCTTGGGGGGATCAGCCCCAGCATTTT
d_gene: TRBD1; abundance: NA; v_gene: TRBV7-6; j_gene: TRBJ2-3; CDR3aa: CASSLDRGRDTQYF; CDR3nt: TGTGCCAGCAGCCTGGACAGGGGGCGAGATACGCAGTATTTT
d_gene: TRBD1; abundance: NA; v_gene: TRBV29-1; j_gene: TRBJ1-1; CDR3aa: CSVDPTGWTEAFF; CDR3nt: TGCAGCGTTGACCCGACAGGGTGGACTGAAGCTTTCTTT
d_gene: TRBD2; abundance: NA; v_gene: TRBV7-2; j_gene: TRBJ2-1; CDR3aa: CASSFLLAAEQFF; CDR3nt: TGTGCCAGCAGCTTTTTACTAGCGGCTGAGCAGTTCTTC
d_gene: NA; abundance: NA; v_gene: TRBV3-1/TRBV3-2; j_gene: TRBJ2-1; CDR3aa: CASSQEDWGGGPDNEQFF; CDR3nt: TGTGCCAGCAGCCAAGAGGATTGGGGAGGAGGGCCCGACAATGAGCAGTTCTTC
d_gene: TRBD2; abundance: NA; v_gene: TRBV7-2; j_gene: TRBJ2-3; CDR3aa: CASSLAGLAGQQYF; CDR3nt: TGTGCCAGCAGCTTAGCGGGACTAGCGGGACAACAGTATTTT
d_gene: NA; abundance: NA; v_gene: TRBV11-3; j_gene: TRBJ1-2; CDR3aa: CASSLGQIYGYTF; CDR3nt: TGTGCCAGCAGCTTGGGCCAGATCTATGGCTACACCTTC
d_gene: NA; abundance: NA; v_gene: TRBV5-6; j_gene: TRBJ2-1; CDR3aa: CASSSLQGTGFF; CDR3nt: TGTGCCAGCAGCTCACTACAGGGTACCGGGTTCTTC
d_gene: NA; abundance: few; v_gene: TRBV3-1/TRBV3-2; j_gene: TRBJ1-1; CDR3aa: CASSQGQAEDTEAFF; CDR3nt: TGTGCCAGCAGCCAAGGGCAGGCGGAGGACACTGAAGCTTTCTTT
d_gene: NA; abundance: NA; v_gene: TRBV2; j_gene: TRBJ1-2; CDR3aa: CASSDGQFYGYTF; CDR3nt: TGTGCCAGCAGTGACGGACAGTTTTATGGCTACACCTTC
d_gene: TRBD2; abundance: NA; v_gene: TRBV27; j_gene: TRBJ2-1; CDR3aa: CASTPWASGRDEQFF; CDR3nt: TGTGCCAGCACCCCCTGGGCTAGCGGGCGGGATGAGCAGTTCTTC
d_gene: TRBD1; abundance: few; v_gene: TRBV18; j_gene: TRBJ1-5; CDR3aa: CASSYGQGAGQPQHF; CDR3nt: TGTGCCAGCTCCTACGGACAGGGGGCCGGACAGCCCCAGCATTTT
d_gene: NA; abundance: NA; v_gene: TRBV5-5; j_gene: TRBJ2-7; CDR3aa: CASSLVGSTTYEQYF; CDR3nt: TGTGCCAGCAGCTTGGTTGGCAGTACCACCTACGAGCAGTACTTC
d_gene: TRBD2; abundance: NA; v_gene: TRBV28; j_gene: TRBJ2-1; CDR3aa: CASSTQDGLGTTFNEQFF; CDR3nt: TGTGCCAGCAGTACGCAAGATGGACTGGGGACTACGTTTAATGAGCAGTTCTTC